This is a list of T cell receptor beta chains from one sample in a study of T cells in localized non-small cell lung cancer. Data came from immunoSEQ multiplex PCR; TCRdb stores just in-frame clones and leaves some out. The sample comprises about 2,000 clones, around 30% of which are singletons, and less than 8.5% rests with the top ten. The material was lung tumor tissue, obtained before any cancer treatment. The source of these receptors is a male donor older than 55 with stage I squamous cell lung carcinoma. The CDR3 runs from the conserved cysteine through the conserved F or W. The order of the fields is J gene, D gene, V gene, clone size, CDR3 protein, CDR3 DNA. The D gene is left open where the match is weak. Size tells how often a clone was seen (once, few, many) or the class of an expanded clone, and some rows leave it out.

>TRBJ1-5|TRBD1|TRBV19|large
CASRTGTQPQHF
TGTGCCAGTAGGACAGGGACTCAGCCCCAGCATTTT
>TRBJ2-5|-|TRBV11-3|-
CASSRTQGPSETQYF
TGTGCCAGCAGCCGAACTCAGGGGCCAAGCGAGACCCAGTACTTC
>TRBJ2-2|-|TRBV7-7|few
CASSLPGQPTGELFF
TGTGCCAGCAGCTTACCGGGGCAACCTACCGGGGAGCTGTTTTTT
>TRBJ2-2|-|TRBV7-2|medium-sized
CASSFQGTGELFF
TGTGCCAGCAGCTTTCAAGGGACCGGGGAGCTGTTTTTT
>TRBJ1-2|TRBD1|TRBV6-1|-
CASSEAPDRGGYGYTF
TGTGCCAGCAGTGAAGCTCCGGACAGGGGAGGGTATGGCTACACCTTC
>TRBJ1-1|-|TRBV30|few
CAWRVFPYTEAFF
TGTGCCTGGAGGGTCTTTCCGTACACTGAAGCTTTCTTT
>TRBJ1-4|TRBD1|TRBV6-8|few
CASSYAGQGNEKLFF
TGTGCCAGCAGTTACGCAGGACAGGGTAATGAAAAACTGTTTTTT
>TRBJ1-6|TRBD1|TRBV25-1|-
CASSETGGGNSPLHF
TGTGCCAGCAGTGAAACAGGGGGCGGTAATTCACCCCTCCACTTT
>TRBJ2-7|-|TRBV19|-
CASSLNRAPYEQYF
TGTGCCAGTAGTCTCAACAGGGCCCCCTACGAGCAGTACTTC
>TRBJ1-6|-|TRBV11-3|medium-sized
CASTPRRDGNSPLHF
TGTGCCAGCACCCCTAGGCGGGACGGTAATTCACCCCTCCACTTT
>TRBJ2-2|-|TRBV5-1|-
CASSLSGAPNTGELFF
TGCGCCAGCAGCTTGAGTGGCGCTCCGAACACCGGGGAGCTGTTTTTT
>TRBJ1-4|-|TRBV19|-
CASSGTTNEKLFF
TGTGCCAGTAGCGGCACGACTAATGAAAAACTGTTTTTT
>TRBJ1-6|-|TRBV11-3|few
CASSPGANNSPLHF
TGTGCCAGCAGCCCGGGAGCTAATAATTCACCCCTCCACTTT
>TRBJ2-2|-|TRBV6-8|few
CASSRDSTGELFF
TGTGCCAGCAGCCGGGACTCCACCGGGGAGCTGTTTTTT
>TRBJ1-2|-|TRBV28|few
CATNTGTNSGWAYGYTF
TGTGCCACAAATACGGGGACAAACAGTGGATGGGCATATGGCTACACCTTC
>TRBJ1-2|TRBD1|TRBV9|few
CASTPQTGSYGYTF
TGTGCCAGCACACCCCAGACAGGGTCTTACGGCTACACCTTC
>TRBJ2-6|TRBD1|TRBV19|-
CATWGTGSSGANVLTF
TGTGCCACCTGGGGGACAGGGAGTTCTGGGGCCAACGTCCTGACTTTC
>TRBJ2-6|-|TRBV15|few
CATSTQSSGANVLTF
TGTGCCACCAGCACACAGAGCTCTGGGGCCAACGTCCTGACTTTC
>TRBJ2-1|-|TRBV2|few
CASRRQGNEQFF
TGTGCCAGCAGACGACAAGGCAATGAGCAGTTCTTC
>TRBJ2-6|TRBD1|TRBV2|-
CASSDHPGTGVSGANVLTF
TGTGCCAGCAGTGATCACCCCGGGACAGGGGTTTCTGGGGCCAACGTCCTGACTTTC
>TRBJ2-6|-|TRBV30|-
CAWSVGADGANVLTF
TGTGCCTGGAGTGTAGGGGCAGATGGGGCCAACGTCCTGACTTTC
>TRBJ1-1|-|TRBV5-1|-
CASSLEGGGITEAFF
TGCGCCAGCAGCTTGGAAGGAGGAGGGATAACTGAAGCTTTCTTT
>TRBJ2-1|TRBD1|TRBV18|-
CASSPRGGDRSYNEQFF
TGTGCCAGCTCACCAAGGGGTGGGGACAGGTCCTACAATGAGCAGTTCTTC
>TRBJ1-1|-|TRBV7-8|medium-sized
CASRVTGNTEAFF
TGTGCCAGCAGGGTAACAGGGAACACTGAAGCTTTCTTT
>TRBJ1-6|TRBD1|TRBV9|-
CASSLATGGNSPLHF
TGTGCCAGCAGCCTAGCGACAGGGGGTAATTCACCCCTCCACTTT
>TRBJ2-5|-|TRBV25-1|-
CATGLPDSRQETQYF
TGTGCCACCGGCCTCCCCGACAGTAGACAAGAGACCCAGTACTTC
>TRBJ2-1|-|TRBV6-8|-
CASSRGTYAYNEQFF
TGTGCCAGCAGTCGTGGGACCTATGCTTACAATGAGCAGTTCTTC
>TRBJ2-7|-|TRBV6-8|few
CASSSSRRYEQYF
TGTGCCAGCAGTTCTTCCCGCCGCTACGAGCAGTACTTC
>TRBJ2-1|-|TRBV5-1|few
CASSLRVSARTGNEQFF
TGCGCCAGCAGCTTGAGGGTTAGCGCCAGAACGGGCAATGAGCAGTTCTTC
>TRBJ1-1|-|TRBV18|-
CASSPGPQDLTEAFF
TGTGCCAGCTCACCTGGGCCCCAGGACCTAACTGAAGCTTTCTTT
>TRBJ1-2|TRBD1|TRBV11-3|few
CASSLTGGANYGYTF
TGTGCCAGCAGCTTAACAGGGGGCGCTAACTATGGCTACACCTTC
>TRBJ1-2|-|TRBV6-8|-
CASSESGSGYTF
TGTGCCAGCAGTGAGTCAGGGTCTGGCTACACCTTC
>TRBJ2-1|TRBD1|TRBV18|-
CASSSRGLEQFF
TGTGCCAGCTCATCTAGGGGGCTTGAGCAGTTCTTC
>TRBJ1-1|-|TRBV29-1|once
CSVQRGTAGGAFF
TGCAGCGTTCAGCGCGGAACAGCGGGGGGAGCTTTCTTT
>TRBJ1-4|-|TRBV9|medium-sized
CASSVDGGESEKLFF
TGTGCCAGCAGCGTAGATGGAGGGGAGAGTGAAAAACTGTTTTTT
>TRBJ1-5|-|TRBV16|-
CASSQLQASQPQHF
TGTGCCAGCAGCCAATTACAGGCGAGTCAGCCCCAGCATTTT
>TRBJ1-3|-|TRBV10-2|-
CASSGGTAGAGNTIYF
TGCGCCAGCAGTGGGGGAACGGCAGGGGCTGGAAACACCATATATTTT
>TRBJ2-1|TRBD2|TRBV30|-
CAWPSGRGNEQFF
TGTGCCTGGCCTAGCGGGAGAGGGAATGAGCAGTTCTTC
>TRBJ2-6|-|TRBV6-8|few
CASGKGGVSGANVLTF
TGTGCCAGCGGCAAGGGGGGCGTTTCTGGGGCCAACGTCCTGACTTTC
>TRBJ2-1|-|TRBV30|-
CAWSVGINEQFF
TGTGCCTGGAGTGTAGGAATCAATGAGCAGTTCTTC
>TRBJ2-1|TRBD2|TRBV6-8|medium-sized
CASSPGLAGGAQFF
TGTGCCAGCAGTCCGGGACTAGCGGGGGGGGCGCAGTTCTTC
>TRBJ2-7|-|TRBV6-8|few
CAISADYTLSYEQYF
TGTGCCATCAGTGCTGATTATACGCTGTCCTACGAGCAGTACTTC
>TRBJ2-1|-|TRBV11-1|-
CASSLVIPGSRGQFF
TGTGCCAGCAGCTTAGTTATTCCCGGGTCTAGGGGGCAGTTCTTC
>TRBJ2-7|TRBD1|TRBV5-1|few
CASSFGQGTDEQYF
TGCGCCAGCAGCTTCGGACAGGGCACGGACGAGCAGTACTTC
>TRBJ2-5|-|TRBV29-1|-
CSVERGSETQYF
TGCAGCGTTGAAAGGGGGTCGGAGACCCAGTACTTC
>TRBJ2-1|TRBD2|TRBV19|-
CASTSSGVSGLAGVYNEQFF
TGTGCCAGTACTTCAAGCGGAGTGTCGGGACTAGCGGGAGTTTACAATGAGCAGTTCTTC
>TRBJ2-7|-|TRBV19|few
CASSPGMGGFYEQYF
TGTGCCAGTAGTCCGGGGATGGGGGGCTTTTACGAGCAGTACTTC